This TCR beta chain is from a study of cytotoxic CD8 clonotypes in ibrutinib-treated CLL (dated by TCRdb to 2020 to 2023). Study-wide context: The cohort was composed of about a dozen relapsed/refractory and about 16 treatment-naive patients; IGHV unmutated status was identified in about 17 patients. Partial responses were observed in some 24 patients and complete responses in 2; after a median follow-up of around 68 months, remission was maintained in 14 patients and progression was observed in some twelve. The response samples were drawn at a median of around eleven months into treatment, with a range of roughly 6 to 36 months. Samples averaged 255,043 productive templates and 94,082 productive rearrangements. Longitudinal samples were available for about 30% of the roughly 86 trial participants. Cryopreserved peripheral blood mononuclear cells were obtained prior to treatment, at the time of response, and at either disease progression or sustained remission.

For TCR beta library preparation, around 2 micrograms of genomic DNA were isolated from cryopreserved PBMCs. High-throughput TCR beta sequencing was performed on longitudinal blood samples from CLL patients receiving ibrutinib monotherapy. The patients took part in an open-label, single-center phase 2 trial of ibrutinib monotherapy. A MiSeq instrument was used for deep resolution sequencing, which targeted depths ranging from 1 in 1 million up to 1 in 200,000 T cells, with coverage averaging 10x for each clonotype. The immunoSEQ hsTCRB Kit was used to generate the TCR beta libraries. The original methods were these. The data were analyzed with ImmunoSEQ Analyzer and ImmunoSEQ Data Assistant, and V, D and J gene assignments followed IMGT definitions. Clonality, which ranges from 0 to 1, was calculated by subtracting the normalized Shannon entropy of productive rearrangement frequencies from one. Public clonotype analysis was restricted to overrepresented clonotypes comprising at least 0.05% of each patient's repertoire. About twelve age-matched healthy donor repertoires from immuneACCESS were used as controls for clonality. Held by TCRdb, this immuneACCESS table contains in-frame sequences only and omits some clones. Under half of the omission traces to an unresolved V gene where checked; the cause of the rest is unknown. The V and J calls and clone size were taken over from that table, and D and trimming were inferred from the DNA. This sample lists around 300,000 clones; about 80% were detected once. 6.5% to 8.5% of the sample is held by the ten biggest clonotypes.

The V and J ends are trimmed by 5 bases and 1 base, leaving 17 bases between them. From the germline V gene (reference sequence), CDR1 is LNHDA and CDR2 is SQIVND. The CDR3 runs 16 residues from the cysteine to the phenylalanine. The kept DNA is CDR3 alone, 48 bases in frame from the first base. Comment on this clone: Its antigen is currently not known. Base qualities are not at hand, and no much larger clone is one base apart.

General findings and caveats noted by the study authors: Sampling times were not matched between patients in sustained remission and patients whose disease was progressing, and lymph node repertoires were not examined. Baseline clonality exceeded that of age-matched healthy donors and correlated strongly with circulating CD8+ T-cell counts. At ibrutinib response clonality went up, during sustained remission it held steady, and at progression it dropped back toward baseline. Public clonotypes were rare and either shrank or stayed stable during treatment, and the rise in clonality at ibrutinib response reflected expansion of private clonotypes.

The clonotype was recovered from a human donor with chronic lymphocytic leukemia. The chain is encoded by TRBV19 joined to TRBJ2-5; the best D guess is TRBD1, with 6 bases matching. Sequenced material: PBMCs, taken before ibrutinib treatment. The CDR3 region: CASSEFGQPIQETQYF. The sequence in DNA is TGTGCCAGTAGTGAATTTGGACAGCCCATCCAAGAGACCCAGTACTTC.